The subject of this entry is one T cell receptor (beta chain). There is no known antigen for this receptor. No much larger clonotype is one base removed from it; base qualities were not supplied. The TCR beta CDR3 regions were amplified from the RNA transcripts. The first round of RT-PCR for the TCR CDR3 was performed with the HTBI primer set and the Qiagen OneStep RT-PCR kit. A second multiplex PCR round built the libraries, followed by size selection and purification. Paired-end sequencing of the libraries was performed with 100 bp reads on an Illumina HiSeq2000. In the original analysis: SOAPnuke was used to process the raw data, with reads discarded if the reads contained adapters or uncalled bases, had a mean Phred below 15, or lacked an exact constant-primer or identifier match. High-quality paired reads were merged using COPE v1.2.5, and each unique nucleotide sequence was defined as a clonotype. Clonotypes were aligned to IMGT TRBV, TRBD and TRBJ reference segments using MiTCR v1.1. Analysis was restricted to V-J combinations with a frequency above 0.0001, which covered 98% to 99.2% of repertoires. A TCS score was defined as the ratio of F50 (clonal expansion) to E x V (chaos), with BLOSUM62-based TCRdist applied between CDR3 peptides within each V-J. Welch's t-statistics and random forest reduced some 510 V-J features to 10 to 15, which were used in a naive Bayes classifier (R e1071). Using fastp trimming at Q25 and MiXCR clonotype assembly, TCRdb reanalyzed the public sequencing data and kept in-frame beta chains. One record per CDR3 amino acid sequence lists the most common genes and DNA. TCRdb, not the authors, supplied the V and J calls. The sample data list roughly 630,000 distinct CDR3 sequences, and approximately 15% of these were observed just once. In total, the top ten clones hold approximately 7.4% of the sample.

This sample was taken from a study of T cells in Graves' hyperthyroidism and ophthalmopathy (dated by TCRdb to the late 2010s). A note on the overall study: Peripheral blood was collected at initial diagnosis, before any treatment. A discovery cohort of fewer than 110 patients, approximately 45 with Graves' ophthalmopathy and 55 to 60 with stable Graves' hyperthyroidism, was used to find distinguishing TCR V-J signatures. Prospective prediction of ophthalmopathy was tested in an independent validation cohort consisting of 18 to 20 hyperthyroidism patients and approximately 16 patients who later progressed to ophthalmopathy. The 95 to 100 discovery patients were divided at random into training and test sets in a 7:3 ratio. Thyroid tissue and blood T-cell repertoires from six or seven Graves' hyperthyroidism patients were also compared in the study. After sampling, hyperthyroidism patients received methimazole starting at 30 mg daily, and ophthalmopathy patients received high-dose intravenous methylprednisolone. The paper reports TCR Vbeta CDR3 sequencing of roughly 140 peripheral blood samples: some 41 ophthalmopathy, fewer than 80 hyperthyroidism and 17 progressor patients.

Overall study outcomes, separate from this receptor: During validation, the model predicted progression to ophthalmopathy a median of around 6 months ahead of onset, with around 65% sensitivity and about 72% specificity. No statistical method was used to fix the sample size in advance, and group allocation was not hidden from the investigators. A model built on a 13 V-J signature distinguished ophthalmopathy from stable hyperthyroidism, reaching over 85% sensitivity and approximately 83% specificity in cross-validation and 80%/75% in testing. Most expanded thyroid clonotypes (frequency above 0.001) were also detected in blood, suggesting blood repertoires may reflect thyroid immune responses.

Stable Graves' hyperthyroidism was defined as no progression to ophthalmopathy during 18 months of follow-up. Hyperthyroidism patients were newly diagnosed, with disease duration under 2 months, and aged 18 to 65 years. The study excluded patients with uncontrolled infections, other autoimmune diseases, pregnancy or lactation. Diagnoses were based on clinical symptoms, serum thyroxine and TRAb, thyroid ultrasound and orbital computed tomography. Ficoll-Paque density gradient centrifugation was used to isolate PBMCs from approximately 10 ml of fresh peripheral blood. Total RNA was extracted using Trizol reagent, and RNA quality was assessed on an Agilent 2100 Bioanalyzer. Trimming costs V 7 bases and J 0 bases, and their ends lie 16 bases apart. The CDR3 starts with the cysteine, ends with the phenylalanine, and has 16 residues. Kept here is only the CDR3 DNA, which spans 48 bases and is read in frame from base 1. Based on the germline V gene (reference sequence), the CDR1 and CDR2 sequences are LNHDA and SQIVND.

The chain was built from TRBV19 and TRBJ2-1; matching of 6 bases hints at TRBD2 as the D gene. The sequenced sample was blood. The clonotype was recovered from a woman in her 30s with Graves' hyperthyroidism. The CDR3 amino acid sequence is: CASKPTGTASYNEQFF. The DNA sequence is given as TGTGCCAGTAAACCGACCGGGACTGCCTCCTACAATGAGCAGTTCTTC. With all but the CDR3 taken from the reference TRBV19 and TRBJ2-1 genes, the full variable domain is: DGGITQSPKYLFRKEGQNVTLSCEQNLNHDAMYWYRQDPGQGLRLIYYSQIVNDFQKGDIAEGYSVSREKKESFPLTVTSAQKNPTAFYLCASKPTGTASYNEQFFGPGTRLTVL.